This T cell receptor (beta chain) was sequenced for a study of shared clonotypes between healthy human individuals. In germline, CDR1 is SGHRS, CDR2 YFSETQ. The CDR3 sequence is 13 residues long. V was clipped by 6 bases and J by 6 bases, with 14 bases between them. Sequencing used immunoSEQ multiplex PCR; TCRdb keeps in-frame clones, though not all of them. The sample lists approximately 2,000,000 clones, approximately 90% occurring once. The receptor comes from a man aged 18 to 35 in good health. Some clones in this sample may be carry-over from other donors' samples. This chain joins TRBV5-1 and TRBJ2-3; TRBD1 might be the D (6 bases). Sequenced input: naive CD4+ T cells from PBMCs. Regarding subset: CD45RA+ positively selected. The chain's CDR3 is CASKISGDDTQYF. In nucleotides, the CDR3 is TGCGCCAGCAAAATTTCAGGGGATGATACGCAGTATTTT. Filled out from reference TRBV5-1 and TRBJ2-3, the complete variable domain reads KAGVTQTPRYLIKTRGQQVTLSCSPISGHRSVSWYQQTPGQGLQFLFEYFSETQRNKGNFPGRFSGRQFSNSRSEMNVSTLELGDSALYLCASKISGDDTQYFGPGTRLTVL.